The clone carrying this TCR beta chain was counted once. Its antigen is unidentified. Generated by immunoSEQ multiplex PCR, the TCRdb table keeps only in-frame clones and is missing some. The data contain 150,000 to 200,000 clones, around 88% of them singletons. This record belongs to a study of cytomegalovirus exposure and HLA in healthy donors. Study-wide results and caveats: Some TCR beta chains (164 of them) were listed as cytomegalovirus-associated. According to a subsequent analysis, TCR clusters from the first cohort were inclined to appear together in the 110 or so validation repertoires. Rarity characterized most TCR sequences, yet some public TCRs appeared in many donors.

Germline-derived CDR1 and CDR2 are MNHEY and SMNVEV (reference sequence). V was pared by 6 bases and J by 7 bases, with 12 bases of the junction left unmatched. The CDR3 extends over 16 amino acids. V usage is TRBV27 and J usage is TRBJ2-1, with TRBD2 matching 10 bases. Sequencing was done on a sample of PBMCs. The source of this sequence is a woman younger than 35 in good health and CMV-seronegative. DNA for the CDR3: TGTGCCAGCAGGGGGCTAGCGGGAGTCATTTGGAATGAGCAGTTCTTC. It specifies CASRGLAGVIWNEQFF.